This T cell receptor (beta chain) was obtained from a study of T cell responses to AZD1222 COVID-19 vaccine. Overall study findings and caveats: Baseline testing showed seropositivity in only 5 or 6 AZD1222 recipients.

The V gene's germline CDR1 is SGHTA and CDR2 FQGNSA. The CDR3 totals 14 residues. The V end was cut by 1 base, the J end by 1 base, with 8 bases between. There are many counts of this clone. Its antigen is as yet unknown. Generated by immunoSEQ multiplex PCR, the TCRdb table keeps only in-frame clones and is missing some. Of some 84,000 clones in the sample, 80% to 90% are singletons; the top ten hold over 10%. The material sequenced was peripheral blood, taken 28 days after the second AZD1222 dose. This sequence joins TRBV7-2 and TRBJ2-7, with D maybe TRBD1 (6 bases). The clonotype originates from an adult who received the AZD1222 COVID-19 vaccine. CDR3 loop: CASSLVTGSYEQYF. The CDR3 DNA follows: TGTGCCAGCAGCTTAGTCACAGGGTCCTACGAGCAGTACTTC.